These T cell receptor beta chains were read from a single sample in a study of beta chain features in type 1 diabetes. Profiled with immunoSEQ multiplex PCR; TCRdb holds only in-frame clones, not every one. This table has about 160,000 clones, about 9.8% appearing once. The source material was central memory CD4+ T cells from blood. The receptors shown here come from a woman in her late teens or twenties in good health. CDR3s include the opening cysteine and the closing phenylalanine or tryptophan. The D gene is left open where the match is weak. The size field is filled for only some rows; it gives once, few, many or a size class.

v_call: TRBV2; d_call: -; clone_size: few; j_call: TRBJ2-2; cdr3_nt: TGTGCCAGCAGCTACAGTAACACCGGGGAGCTGTTTTTT; cdr3_aa: CASSYSNTGELFF
v_call: TRBV14; d_call: TRBD2; clone_size: few; j_call: TRBJ2-1; cdr3_nt: TGTGCCAGCAGCCAAGAAGGCGAGCGGGGGCAGGAGTTCTTC; cdr3_aa: CASSQEGERGQEFF
v_call: TRBV13; d_call: TRBD2; clone_size: few; j_call: TRBJ2-1; cdr3_nt: TGTGCCAGCAGCTTATATGCGGGGGGAGGTGAGCAGTTCTTC; cdr3_aa: CASSLYAGGGEQFF
v_call: TRBV9; d_call: -; clone_size: few; j_call: TRBJ2-7; cdr3_nt: TGTGCCAGCAGCGTAGACAGGGAAGGGCGCGAGCAGTACTTC; cdr3_aa: CASSVDREGREQYF
v_call: TRBV30; d_call: TRBD1; clone_size: -; j_call: TRBJ1-4; cdr3_nt: TGTGCCTGGAGCGTTACAGGGGCAGGGAACAATGAAAAACTGTTTTTT; cdr3_aa: CAWSVTGAGNNEKLFF
v_call: TRBV4-2; d_call: TRBD1; clone_size: few; j_call: TRBJ2-7; cdr3_nt: TGTGCCAGCAGCTCTGACCCCGGACAGGGCTACGAGCAGTACTTC; cdr3_aa: CASSSDPGQGYEQYF
v_call: TRBV7-8; d_call: TRBD2; clone_size: few; j_call: TRBJ2-1; cdr3_nt: TGTGCCAGCAGCTCGGCTAGCGGGACTACTTACAATGAGCAGTTCTTC; cdr3_aa: CASSSASGTTYNEQFF
v_call: TRBV7-2; d_call: -; clone_size: few; j_call: TRBJ1-2; cdr3_nt: TGTGCCAGCAGCTTAGCCCGGGAGGGGACCTATGGCTACACCTTC; cdr3_aa: CASSLAREGTYGYTF
v_call: TRBV10-2; d_call: TRBD2; clone_size: -; j_call: TRBJ2-2; cdr3_nt: TGCGCCAGCAGTGAGAGCGGGGGGACCGGGGAGCTGTTTTTT; cdr3_aa: CASSESGGTGELFF
v_call: TRBV7-9; d_call: -; clone_size: few; j_call: TRBJ2-2; cdr3_nt: TGTGCCAGCAGCTTAACGGCAGGGGCCGTGGGCACCGGGGAGCTGTTTTTT; cdr3_aa: CASSLTAGAVGTGELFF
v_call: TRBV7-8; d_call: -; clone_size: -; j_call: TRBJ1-5; cdr3_nt: TGTGCCAGCAGCTTAGCGTCAGATCAGCCCCAGCATTTT; cdr3_aa: CASSLASDQPQHF
v_call: TRBV5-6; d_call: TRBD1; clone_size: few; j_call: TRBJ1-1; cdr3_nt: TGTGCCAGCAGCTCTACAGGGGGCGAAGTGACTGAAGCTTTCTTT; cdr3_aa: CASSSTGGEVTEAFF
v_call: TRBV7-2; d_call: -; clone_size: -; j_call: TRBJ1-3; cdr3_nt: TGTGCCAGCAGCTTGGACAGCTCTGGAAACACCATATATTTT; cdr3_aa: CASSLDSSGNTIYF
v_call: TRBV6-6; d_call: -; clone_size: -; j_call: TRBJ2-2; cdr3_nt: TGTGCCAGCAGTTACCCCGGACAGACCAACACCGGGGAGCTGTTTTTT; cdr3_aa: CASSYPGQTNTGELFF
v_call: TRBV7-2; d_call: -; clone_size: once; j_call: TRBJ1-1; cdr3_nt: TGTGCCAGCTCGGGGGGGCGCAGGACTGAAGCTTTCTTT; cdr3_aa: CASSGGRRTEAFF
v_call: TRBV5-1; d_call: TRBD1; clone_size: -; j_call: TRBJ2-3; cdr3_nt: TGCGCCAGCAGCTCGGATGGACAGGGCAGCGATACGCAGTATTTT; cdr3_aa: CASSSDGQGSDTQYF
v_call: TRBV25-1; d_call: -; clone_size: few; j_call: TRBJ2-7; cdr3_nt: TGTGCCAGCAGTGCTGAACAGTCTTTCTACGAGCAGTACTTC; cdr3_aa: CASSAEQSFYEQYF